The present T cell receptor (beta chain) was sequenced within a study of cytomegalovirus exposure and HLA in healthy donors. Study conclusions and caveats: Association of a missense DCLRE1C variant with TCR beta V- and J-gene trimming was reported in a later analysis. Most subjects had HLA-A and HLA-B alleles reportedly predicted accurately by TCR beta sequences.

Healthy bone marrow donors made up the cohort. Notes on this clone: Its target is not known.

CDR1 is ENHRY and CDR2 is SYGVKD in the germline V gene. V shed 6 bases and J shed 0 bases, with 9 bases lying between them. The CDR3 covers 14 residues. PCR involved 60 Vbeta and 13 Jbeta primers. Here immunoSEQ multiplex PCR was the method, and the copy in TCRdb shows in-frame clones only, minus some. The sample contains about 150,000 clones, roughly 85% of which appear only once. Sequenced input: PBMCs. The chain recombines TRBV10-3 with TRBJ1-5; tentatively, D is TRBD1 (6 bases). The receptor was derived from a woman aged 25 to 39 in good health and CMV-seronegative. In DNA form, the CDR3 reads TGTGCCATCAGGCCAGGGGATAGCAATCAGCCCCAGCATTTT. Protein: CAIRPGDSNQPQHF.